The 7 T cell receptor beta chains listed next were all sequenced from one sample in a study of blood T cell repertoires in COVID-19. Assay used: immunoSEQ multiplex PCR; TCRdb lists only in-frame clones, some missing. Of under 150,000 clones listed, roughly 79% are singletons. Sequencing was done on a sample of peripheral blood. Receptors were obtained from a man in his fifties or sixties with active or convalescent COVID-19.

The V call is TRBV7-9, the J call TRBJ1-1; 9 positions match TRBD1. The V gene end was trimmed by 5 bases and the J gene end by 7 bases; junction bases not matched to a gene: 5. The CDR3 loop spans 13 amino acids. In germline, CDR1 is SEHNR, CDR2 FQNEAQ (reference sequence). CDR3 DNA sequence: TGTGCCAGCAGCCTTACAGGGGGCGGTGAAGCTTTCTTT. Translating it yields CASSLTGGGEAFF.

The rearrangement joins TRBV7-6 to TRBJ2-5; 11 nucleotides agree with TRBD2. The CDR3 runs to 16 residues. The germline CDR1 and CDR2 sequences are SGHVS and FNYEAQ. After removal of 2 bases from V and 4 bases from J, the junction contained 6 bases not matched to a gene. The CDR3 loop reads CASSLRLAGRGETQYF. The CDR3 coding sequence is TGTGCCAGCAGCTTAAGACTAGCGGGAAGGGGAGAGACCCAGTACTTC.

The chain recombines TRBV6-1 with TRBJ2-5; the match to TRBD2 covers 12 bases. The ends lost 3 bases at V and 5 bases at J; junction bases unmatched: 4. Germline assignment: CDR1 MNHNS and CDR2 SASEGT. The CDR3 runs 15 residues. The CDR3 nucleotides are TGTGCCAGCAGTGATCTAGCGGGAGGGAGTGAGACCCAGTACTTC. Protein product: CASSDLAGGSETQYF.

The chain links TRBV5-4 to TRBJ2-3; a weak D match, TRBD2 (5 bases). Between the trimmed V and J ends, which lost 5 bases and 1 base, there was a span of 11 bases. This CDR3 has 14 residues. Germline loops: CDR1 SGHNT, CDR2 YYREEE (reference sequence). In DNA, the CDR3 is TGTGCCAGCAGTGGGCGGGCCCGCACAGATACGCAGTATTTT. Amino acid sequence: CASSGRARTDTQYF. Full variable domain (missing parts from reference TRBV5-4 and TRBJ2-3): ETGVTQSPTHLIKTRGQQVTLRCSSQSGHNTVSWYQQALGQGPQFIFQYYREEENGRGNFPPRFSGLQFPNYSSELNVNALELDDSALYLCASSGRARTDTQYFGPGTRLTVL.

J is TRBJ1-5 and V is TRBV4-1, with D perhaps matching TRBD1 (5 bases). The CDR3 is 14 residues long. Looked up from germline, CDR1 is MGHRA and CDR2 is YSYEKL. V was shortened by 6 bases and J by 6 bases, with 15 bases between the two germline ends. CDR3 sequence (DNA): TGCGCCAGCAGTGTTGGGGAGGGGCGTCAGCCCCAGCATTTT. Its translation is CASSVGEGRQPQHF.

This clone has only one observation. This chain uses TRBV19 with TRBJ1-5, with TRBD1 as a possible D gene (5 bases). CDR1 and CDR2 from the germline V gene are LNHDA and SQIVND (reference sequence). CDR3 length: 14 amino acids. Between the trimmed V and J ends, which lost 7 bases and 4 bases, there was a span of 14 bases. This CDR3 is CASTLLGGNQPQHF. In DNA form, the CDR3 reads TGTGCCAGTACCTTATTGGGGGGGAATCAGCCCCAGCATTTT.

The V call is TRBV9, the J call TRBJ2-5; 8 nucleotides align to TRBD1. The CDR3 is 14 amino acids. Germline V lookup: CDR1 SGDLS, CDR2 YYNGEE. Trimming cost V 4 bases and J 2 bases; bases outside gene matches: 4. CDR3: CASSSRTGQETQYF. The CDR3 nucleotides read TGTGCCAGCAGCTCCCGGACAGGGCAAGAGACCCAGTACTTC.